The clone carrying this T cell receptor beta chain has a count of ten or more. Time point defined: newly diagnosed GD, antithyroid drugs for less than 3 months. Following extraction of RNA from PBMCs, that RNA was used to make the TCR library. This entry is derived from a study of regulatory T cells in long-lasting Graves disease. Germline values: CDR1 MGHRA, CDR2 YSYEKL. This CDR3 contains 16 residues. Trimming stripped 0 bases from V and 0 bases from J, with 11 bases between. Combining iRepertoire HTBI primers with Arm-PCR of CDR3 regions, the authors built TCR beta libraries. TCRdb recomputed calls from the multiplex PCR reads with MiXCR, one row per CDR3 protein. This table has about 530,000 distinct CDR3 sequences, about 16% appearing once. A further study also used this sample, focusing on T cells in Graves' hyperthyroidism and ophthalmopathy. That work states: When ophthalmopathy did not progress within 18 months, Graves' hyperthyroidism was considered stable. Among the patients, aged 18 to 65, hyperthyroidism was newly diagnosed and had lasted under 2 months. Researchers ran a first-round RT-PCR on the TCR CDR3 using the HTBI primer set.

Sample: peripheral blood mononuclear cells (PBMCs), taken at new diagnosis, from a patient treated with antithyroid drugs. The TCR originated in a woman aged 35-65 years with Graves disease. The rearrangement uses TRBV4-1 and TRBJ2-5, with unresolved D. CDR3 in DNA: TGCGCCAGCAGCCAAGATAGAGGAACAGACCAAGAGACCCAGTACTTC. Translating it yields CASSQDRGTDQETQYF.